This TCR beta chain was recovered during a study of T cells after yellow fever vaccination. Background on the study: Libraries from low-cell-number fractions were prepared with the SMART-Seq v4 Ultra Low Input RNA kit.

Study-level results: Abundant bulk-derived clonotypes could contaminate FACS-sorted repertoires. Although most clonotypes did not, a small share appeared in both CD4 and CD8 compartments.

Germline lookup yields CDR1 SGHVS and CDR2 FNYEAQ. The V and J ends lost 5 bases and 7 bases respectively, with 8 bases between them. CDR3 length equals 12 residues. The sample holds many counts of this clonotype. The antigen is undetermined. Template switching with 5'RACE generated the TCR cDNA and added a universal primer site and UMIs. TCRdb reprocessed the 5' RACE reads with MiXCR, giving one entry per CDR3 protein. Of approximately 510,000 distinct CDR3 sequences listed, 21% are singletons. Specimen: PBMCs, collected roughly 23 days after the first yellow fever vaccination. This receptor was obtained from a young man who received the YFV17D yellow fever vaccine. The chain joins TRBV7-6 to TRBJ2-2; D is unclear. The CDR3 reads CASSPFIGELFF. For the CDR3, the DNA is TGTGCCAGCAGCCCCTTTATCGGGGAGCTGTTTTTT. The variable domain in full, with the rest retrieved from reference TRBV7-6 and TRBJ2-2, is GAGVSQSPRYKVTKRGQDVALRCDPISGHVSLYWYRQALGQGPEFLTYFNYEAQQDKSGLPNDRFSAERPEGSISTLTIQRTEQRDSAMYRCASSPFIGELFFGEGSRLTVL.